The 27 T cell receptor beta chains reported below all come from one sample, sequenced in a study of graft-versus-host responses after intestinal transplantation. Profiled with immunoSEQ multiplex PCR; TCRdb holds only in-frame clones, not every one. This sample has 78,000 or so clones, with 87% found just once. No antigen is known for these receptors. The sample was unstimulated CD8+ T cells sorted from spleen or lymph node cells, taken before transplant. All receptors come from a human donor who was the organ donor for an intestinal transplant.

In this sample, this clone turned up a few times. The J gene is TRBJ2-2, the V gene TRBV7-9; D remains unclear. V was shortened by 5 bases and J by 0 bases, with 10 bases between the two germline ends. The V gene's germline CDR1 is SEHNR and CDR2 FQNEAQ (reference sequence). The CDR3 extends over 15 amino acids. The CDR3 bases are TGTGCCAGCAGCCGTCCTTCGACGAACACCGGGGAGCTGTTTTTT. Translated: CASSRPSTNTGELFF.

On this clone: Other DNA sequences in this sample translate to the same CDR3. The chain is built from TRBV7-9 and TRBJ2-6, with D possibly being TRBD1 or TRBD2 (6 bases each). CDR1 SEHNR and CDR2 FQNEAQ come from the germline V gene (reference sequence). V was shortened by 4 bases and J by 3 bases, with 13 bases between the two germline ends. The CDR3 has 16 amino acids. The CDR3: CASSSAEGGGANVLTF. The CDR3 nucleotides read TGTGCCAGCAGCTCTGCCGAGGGGGGTGGGGCCAACGTCCTGACTTTC. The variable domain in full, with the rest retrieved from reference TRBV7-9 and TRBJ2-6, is DTGVSQNPRHKITKRGQNVTFRCDPISEHNRLYWYRQTLGQGPEFLTYFQNEAQLEKSRLLSDRFSAERPKGSFSTLEIQRTEQGDSAMYLCASSSAEGGGANVLTFGAGSRLTVL.

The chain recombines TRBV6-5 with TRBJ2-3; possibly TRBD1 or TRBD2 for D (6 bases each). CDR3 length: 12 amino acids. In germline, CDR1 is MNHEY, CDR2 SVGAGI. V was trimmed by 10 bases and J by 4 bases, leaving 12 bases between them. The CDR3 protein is CATRGPADTQYF. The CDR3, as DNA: TGTGCCACCCGGGGGCCAGCAGATACGCAGTATTTT.

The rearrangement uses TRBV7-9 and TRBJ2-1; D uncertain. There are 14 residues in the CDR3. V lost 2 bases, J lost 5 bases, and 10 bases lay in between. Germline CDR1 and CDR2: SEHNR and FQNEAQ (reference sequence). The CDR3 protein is CASSLPAWDNEQFF. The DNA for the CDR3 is TGTGCCAGCAGCTTACCTGCCTGGGACAATGAGCAGTTCTTC.

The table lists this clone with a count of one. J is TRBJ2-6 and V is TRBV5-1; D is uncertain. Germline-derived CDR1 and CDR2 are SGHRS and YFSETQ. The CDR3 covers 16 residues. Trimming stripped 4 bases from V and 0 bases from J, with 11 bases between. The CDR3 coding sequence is TGCGCCAGCAGCCCCAACTTATACTCTGGGGCCAACGTCCTGACTTTC. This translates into CASSPNLYSGANVLTF.

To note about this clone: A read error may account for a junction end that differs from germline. Here the CDR3 reads CASSITYDYEQYF. The CDR3 DNA reads as TGTGCCAGCAGCATAACTTACGACTACGAGCAGTACTTC. V usage is TRBV7-3 and J usage is TRBJ2-7; D unclear. Germline loops: CDR1 SGHTA, CDR2 FQGTGA. CDR3 length: 13 amino acids.

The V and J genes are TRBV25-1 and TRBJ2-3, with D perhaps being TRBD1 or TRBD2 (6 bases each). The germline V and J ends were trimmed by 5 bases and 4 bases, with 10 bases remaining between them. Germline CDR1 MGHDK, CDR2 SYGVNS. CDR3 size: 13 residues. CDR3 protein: CASSKGEADTQYF. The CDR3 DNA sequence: TGTGCCAGCAGTAAGGGGGAGGCAGATACGCAGTATTTT.

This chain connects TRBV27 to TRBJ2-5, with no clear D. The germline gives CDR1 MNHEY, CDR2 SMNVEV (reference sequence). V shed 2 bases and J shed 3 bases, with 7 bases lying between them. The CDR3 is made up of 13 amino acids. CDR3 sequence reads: CASSLRIEETQYF. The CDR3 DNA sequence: TGTGCCAGCAGTTTAAGGATTGAAGAGACCCAGTACTTC.

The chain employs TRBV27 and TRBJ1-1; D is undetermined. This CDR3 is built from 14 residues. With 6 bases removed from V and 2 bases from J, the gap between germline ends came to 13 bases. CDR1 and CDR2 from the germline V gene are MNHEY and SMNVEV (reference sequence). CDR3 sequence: CASRQIWVNTEAFF. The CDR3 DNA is TGTGCCAGCAGACAAATCTGGGTCAACACTGAAGCTTTCTTT.

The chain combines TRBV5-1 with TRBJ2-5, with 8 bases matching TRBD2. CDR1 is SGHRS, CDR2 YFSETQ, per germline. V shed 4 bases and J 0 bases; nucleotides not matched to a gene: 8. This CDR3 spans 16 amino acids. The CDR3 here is CASSLRTSRDQETQYF. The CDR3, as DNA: TGCGCCAGCAGCCTTAGGACTAGCAGAGACCAAGAGACCCAGTACTTC.

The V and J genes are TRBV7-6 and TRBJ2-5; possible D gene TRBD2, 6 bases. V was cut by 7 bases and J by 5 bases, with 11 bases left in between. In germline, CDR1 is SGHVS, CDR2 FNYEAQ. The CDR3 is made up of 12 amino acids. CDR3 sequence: CASTEGGETQYF. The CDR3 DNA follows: TGTGCCAGCACGGAGGGTGGGGAGACCCAGTACTTC.

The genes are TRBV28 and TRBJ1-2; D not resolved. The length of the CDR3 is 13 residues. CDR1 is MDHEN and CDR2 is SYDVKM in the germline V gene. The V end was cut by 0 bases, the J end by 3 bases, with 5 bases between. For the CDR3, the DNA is TGTGCCAGCAGTTTATGGGGTGACTATGGCTACACCTTC. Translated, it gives CASSLWGDYGYTF.

This chain's CDR3 is CASSLVSGGNQPQHF. For the CDR3, the DNA is TGTGCCAGCAGCTTAGTATCAGGGGGCAATCAGCCCCAGCATTTT. The chain joins TRBV11-2 to TRBJ1-5; D perhaps matches TRBD1 (6 bases). V lost 1 base, J lost 2 bases, and 9 bases lay in between. The germline gives CDR1 SGHAT, CDR2 FQNNGV. The CDR3 totals 15 residues.

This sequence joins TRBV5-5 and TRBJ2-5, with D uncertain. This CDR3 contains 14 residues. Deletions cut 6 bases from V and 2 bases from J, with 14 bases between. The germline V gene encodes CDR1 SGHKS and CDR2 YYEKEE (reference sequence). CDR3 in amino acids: CASTPCPRQETQYF. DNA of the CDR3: TGTGCCAGCACCCCATGTCCCCGGCAAGAGACCCAGTACTTC.

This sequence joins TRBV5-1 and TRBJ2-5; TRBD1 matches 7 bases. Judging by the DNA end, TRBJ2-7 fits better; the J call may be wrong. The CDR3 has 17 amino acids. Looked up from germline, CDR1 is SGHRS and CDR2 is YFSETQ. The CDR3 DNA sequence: TGCGCCAGCAGCTCCGACCCGGGACAGATGGGGGATTACGAGCAGTACTTC. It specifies CASSSDPGQMGDYEQYF.

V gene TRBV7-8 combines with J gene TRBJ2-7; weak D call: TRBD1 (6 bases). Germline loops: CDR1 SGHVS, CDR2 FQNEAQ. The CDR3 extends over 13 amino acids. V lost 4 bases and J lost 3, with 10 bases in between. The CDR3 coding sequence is TGTGCCAGCAGCTCTCGGACAGACTACGAGCAGTACTTC. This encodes CASSSRTDYEQYF.

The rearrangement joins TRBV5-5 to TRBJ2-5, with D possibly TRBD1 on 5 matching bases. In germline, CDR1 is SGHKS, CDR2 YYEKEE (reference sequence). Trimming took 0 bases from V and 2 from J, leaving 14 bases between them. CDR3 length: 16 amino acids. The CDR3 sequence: CASSLGPPGNQETQYF. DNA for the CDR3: TGTGCCAGCAGCTTGGGGCCCCCAGGGAATCAAGAGACCCAGTACTTC. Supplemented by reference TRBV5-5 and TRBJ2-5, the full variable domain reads DAGVTQSPTHLIKTRGQQVTLRCSPISGHKSVSWYQQVLGQGPQFIFQYYEKEERGRGNFPDRFSARQFPNYSSELNVNALLLGDSALYLCASSLGPPGNQETQYFGPGTRLLVL.

The CDR3 DNA follows: TGTGCCAGCACTTGGGGACAGTATAACTATGGCTACACCTTC. It specifies CASTWGQYNYGYTF. The chain couples TRBV2 to TRBJ1-2, with 7 bases fitting TRBD1. This CDR3 is 14 amino acids long. CDR1 SNHLY and CDR2 FYNNEI come from the germline V gene. Germline trimming cut 7 bases from V and 1 base from J; bases unmatched to any gene: 6.

As DNA, the CDR3 is TGTGCCAGCAGTCCTTCGACAGGCTATCAGCCCCAGCATTTT. Protein product: CASSPSTGYQPQHF. This chain uses TRBV27 with TRBJ1-5; tentatively, D is TRBD1 (6 bases). This CDR3 region has 14 residues. From germline, CDR1 is MNHEY and CDR2 SMNVEV (reference sequence). The V end was cut by 5 bases, the J end by 5 bases, with 13 bases between.

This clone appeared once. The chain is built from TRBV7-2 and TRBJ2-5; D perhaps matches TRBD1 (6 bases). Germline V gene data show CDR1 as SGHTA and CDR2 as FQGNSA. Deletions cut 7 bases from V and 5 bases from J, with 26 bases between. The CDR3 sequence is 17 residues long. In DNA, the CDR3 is TGTGCCAGCACCATTGGGACAACGATGCTAAGGTGGGAGACCCAGTACTTC. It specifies CASTIGTTMLRWETQYF.

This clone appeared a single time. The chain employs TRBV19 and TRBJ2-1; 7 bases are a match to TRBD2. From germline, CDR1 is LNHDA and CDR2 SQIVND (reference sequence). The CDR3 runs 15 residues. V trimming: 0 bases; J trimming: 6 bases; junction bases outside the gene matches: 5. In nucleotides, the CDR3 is TGTGCCAGTAGTATAGATCGGGGGGTCCCCAATGAGCAGTTCTTC. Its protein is CASSIDRGVPNEQFF.

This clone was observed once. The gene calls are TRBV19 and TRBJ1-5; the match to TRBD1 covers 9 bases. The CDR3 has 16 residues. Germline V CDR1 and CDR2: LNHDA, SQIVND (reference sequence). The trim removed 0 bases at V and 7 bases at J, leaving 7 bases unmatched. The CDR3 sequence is CASSIEGQGRDQPQHF. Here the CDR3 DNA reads TGTGCCAGTAGTATAGAGGGACAGGGAAGAGACCAGCCCCAGCATTTT.

The CDR3, as DNA: TGTGCCAGCAGTCTACAGCTGAACACTGAAGCTTTCTTT. It translates to CASSLQLNTEAFF. This rearrangement joins TRBV27 to TRBJ1-1; D is uncertain. The CDR3 is 13 residues long. V was clipped by 5 bases and J by 0 bases, with 7 bases between them. Per germline, CDR1 MNHEY and CDR2 SMNVEV (reference sequence).

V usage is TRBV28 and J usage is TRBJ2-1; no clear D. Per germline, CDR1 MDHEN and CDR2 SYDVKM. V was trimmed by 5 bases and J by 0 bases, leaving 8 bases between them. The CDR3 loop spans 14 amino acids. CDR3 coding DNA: TGTGCCAGCAGTGCCGAGAACTCCTACAATGAGCAGTTCTTC. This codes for CASSAENSYNEQFF.

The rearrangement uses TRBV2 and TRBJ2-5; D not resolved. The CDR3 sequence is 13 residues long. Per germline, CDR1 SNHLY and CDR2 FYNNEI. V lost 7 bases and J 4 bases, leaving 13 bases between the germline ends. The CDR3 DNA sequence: TGTGCCAGCACGGTAGTAGTGACAGAGACCCAGTACTTC. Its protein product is CASTVVVTETQYF. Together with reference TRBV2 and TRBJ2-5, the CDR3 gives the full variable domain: EPEVTQTPSHQVTQMGQEVILRCVPISNHLYFYWYRQILGQKVEFLVSFYNNEISEKSEIFDDQFSVERPDGSNFTLKIRSTKLEDSAMYFCASTVVVTETQYFGPGTRLLVL.

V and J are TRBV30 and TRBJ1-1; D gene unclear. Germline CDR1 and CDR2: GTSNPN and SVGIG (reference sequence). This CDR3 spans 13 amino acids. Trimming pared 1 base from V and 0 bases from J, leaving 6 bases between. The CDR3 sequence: CAWSDLLNTEAFF. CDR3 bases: TGTGCCTGGAGTGATCTGTTGAACACTGAAGCTTTCTTT.

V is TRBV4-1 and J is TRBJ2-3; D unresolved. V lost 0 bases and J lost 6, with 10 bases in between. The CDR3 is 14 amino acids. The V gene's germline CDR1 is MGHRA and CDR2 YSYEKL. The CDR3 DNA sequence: TGCGCCAGCAGCCAAGATCCGAACGTTGATACGCAGTATTTT. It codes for CASSQDPNVDTQYF.